This TCR beta chain emerged from a study of cytomegalovirus exposure and HLA in healthy donors. Study results and caveats: In the roughly 120 validation repertoires, a later analysis found that first-cohort TCR clusters tended to co-occur.

This clone appeared a single time. The antigen is not known. The V and J ends lost 1 base and 1 base respectively, with 16 bases between them. The CDR3 covers 17 residues. Germline CDR1 reads SGHVS; CDR2 reads FQNEAQ. Clones were sequenced by immunoSEQ multiplex PCR, and TCRdb holds only the in-frame ones, with some missing. The sample comprises under 150,000 clones, roughly 86% of which are singletons, and 8.7% rests with the top ten. V is TRBV7-8 and J is TRBJ1-1; perhaps TRBD1 as D (5 bases). The TCR originated in a man between 18 and 29 years old in good health and CMV-seropositive. Sequenced material: PBMCs. CDR3 DNA: TGTGCCAGCAGCTTAGGACCCCGGCGGGGGTCGAACACTGAAGCTTTCTTT. Encoded protein: CASSLGPRRGSNTEAFF.